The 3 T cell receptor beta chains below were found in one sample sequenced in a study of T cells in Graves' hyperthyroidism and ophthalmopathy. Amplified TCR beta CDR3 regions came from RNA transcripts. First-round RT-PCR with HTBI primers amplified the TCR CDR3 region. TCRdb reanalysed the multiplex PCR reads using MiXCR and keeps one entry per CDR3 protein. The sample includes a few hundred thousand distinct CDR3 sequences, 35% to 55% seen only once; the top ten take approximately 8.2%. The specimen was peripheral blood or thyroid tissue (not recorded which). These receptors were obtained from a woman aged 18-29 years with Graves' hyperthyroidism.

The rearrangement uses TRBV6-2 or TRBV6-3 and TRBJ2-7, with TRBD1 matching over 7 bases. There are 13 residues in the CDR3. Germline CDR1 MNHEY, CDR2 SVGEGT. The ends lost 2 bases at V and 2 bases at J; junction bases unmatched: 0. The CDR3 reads CASSYDRAYEQYF. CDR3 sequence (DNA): TGTGCCAGCAGTTACGACAGGGCCTACGAGCAGTACTTC.

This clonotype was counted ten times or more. The CDR3 DNA reads as TGTGCCATCAGGGGACAGGAAAATCAGCCCCAGCATTTT. Its protein is CAIRGQENQPQHF. J is TRBJ1-5 and V is TRBV10-3; 8 bases fit TRBD1. CDR1 is ENHRY, CDR2 SYGVKD, per germline. V dropped 6 bases and J dropped 4; count of bases not matched to a gene: 2. The CDR3 length is 13 residues.

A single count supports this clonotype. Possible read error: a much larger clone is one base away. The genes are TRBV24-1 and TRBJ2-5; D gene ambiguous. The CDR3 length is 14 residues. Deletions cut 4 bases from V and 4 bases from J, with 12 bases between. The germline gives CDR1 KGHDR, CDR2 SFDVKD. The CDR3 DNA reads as TGTGCCACCAGTGAAGCGCGTGGTGGAGAGACCCAGTACTTC. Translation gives CATSEARGGETQYF.